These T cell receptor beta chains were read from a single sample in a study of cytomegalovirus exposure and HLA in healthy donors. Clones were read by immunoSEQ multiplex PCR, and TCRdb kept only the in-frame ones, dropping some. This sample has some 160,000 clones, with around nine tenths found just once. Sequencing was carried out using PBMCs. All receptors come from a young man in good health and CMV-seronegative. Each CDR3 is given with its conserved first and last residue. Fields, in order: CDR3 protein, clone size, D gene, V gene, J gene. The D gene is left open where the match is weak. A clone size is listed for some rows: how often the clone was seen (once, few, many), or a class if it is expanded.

cdr3_aa: CASSLRRTGGSGGYTF; clone_size: NA; d_call: TRBD1; v_call: TRBV28; j_call: TRBJ1-2
cdr3_aa: CASSLQGDSGNTIYF; clone_size: NA; d_call: TRBD1; v_call: TRBV5-4; j_call: TRBJ1-3
cdr3_aa: CASSRGTGTDTQYF; clone_size: NA; d_call: TRBD1; v_call: TRBV19; j_call: TRBJ2-3
cdr3_aa: CASSSRTGWVF; clone_size: once; d_call: TRBD1; v_call: TRBV28; j_call: TRBJ2-7
cdr3_aa: CASRQTGVRAFF; clone_size: NA; d_call: TRBD1; v_call: TRBV6-5; j_call: TRBJ1-1
cdr3_aa: CASSEGGSEQYF; clone_size: NA; d_call: NA; v_call: TRBV28; j_call: TRBJ2-7
cdr3_aa: CASSLWAGGPTHNEQFF; clone_size: NA; d_call: TRBD2; v_call: TRBV7-2; j_call: TRBJ2-1
cdr3_aa: CASSLGSYSNQPQHF; clone_size: NA; d_call: NA; v_call: TRBV5-6; j_call: TRBJ1-5
cdr3_aa: CASSKGMEGTTYGYTF; clone_size: NA; d_call: NA; v_call: TRBV21-1; j_call: TRBJ1-2
cdr3_aa: CASSYQTLGQETQYF; clone_size: NA; d_call: NA; v_call: TRBV6-5; j_call: TRBJ2-5
cdr3_aa: CASSPNRAPNEKLFF; clone_size: NA; d_call: NA; v_call: TRBV18; j_call: TRBJ1-4
cdr3_aa: CASSPRGRASGANVLTF; clone_size: NA; d_call: NA; v_call: TRBV7-9; j_call: TRBJ2-6
cdr3_aa: CASSPRTAQGLFGGELFF; clone_size: NA; d_call: TRBD1; v_call: TRBV7-8; j_call: TRBJ2-2
cdr3_aa: CASSQITGTGDKNIQYF; clone_size: NA; d_call: TRBD1; v_call: TRBV4-3; j_call: TRBJ2-4
cdr3_aa: CASSDQEGGYNQPQHF; clone_size: NA; d_call: TRBD1; v_call: TRBV7-2; j_call: TRBJ1-5
cdr3_aa: CASSIEGLYNEQFF; clone_size: NA; d_call: NA; v_call: TRBV19; j_call: TRBJ2-1
cdr3_aa: CASRRAGQGNNEQYF; clone_size: NA; d_call: TRBD1; v_call: TRBV7-9; j_call: TRBJ2-7
cdr3_aa: CASSSGQRTEAFF; clone_size: NA; d_call: TRBD1; v_call: TRBV27; j_call: TRBJ1-1
cdr3_aa: CASGDRAEEQYF; clone_size: NA; d_call: TRBD1; v_call: TRBV10-1; j_call: TRBJ2-7
cdr3_aa: CASSFTSGPYNEQFF; clone_size: NA; d_call: TRBD2; v_call: TRBV7-2; j_call: TRBJ2-1
cdr3_aa: CASSSRQGVQPQHF; clone_size: NA; d_call: TRBD1; v_call: TRBV6-5; j_call: TRBJ1-5
cdr3_aa: CASSSQTGGNEKLFF; clone_size: NA; d_call: NA; v_call: TRBV19; j_call: TRBJ1-4
cdr3_aa: CASSRDSGIEELFF; clone_size: NA; d_call: TRBD1; v_call: TRBV2; j_call: TRBJ1-4
cdr3_aa: CASSSWAGRDNEKLFF; clone_size: NA; d_call: NA; v_call: TRBV7-9; j_call: TRBJ1-4
cdr3_aa: CASSEGPGQSNEQYF; clone_size: NA; d_call: TRBD1; v_call: TRBV2; j_call: TRBJ2-7
cdr3_aa: CASSWGEAGTYSYNEQFF; clone_size: NA; d_call: NA; v_call: TRBV2; j_call: TRBJ2-1